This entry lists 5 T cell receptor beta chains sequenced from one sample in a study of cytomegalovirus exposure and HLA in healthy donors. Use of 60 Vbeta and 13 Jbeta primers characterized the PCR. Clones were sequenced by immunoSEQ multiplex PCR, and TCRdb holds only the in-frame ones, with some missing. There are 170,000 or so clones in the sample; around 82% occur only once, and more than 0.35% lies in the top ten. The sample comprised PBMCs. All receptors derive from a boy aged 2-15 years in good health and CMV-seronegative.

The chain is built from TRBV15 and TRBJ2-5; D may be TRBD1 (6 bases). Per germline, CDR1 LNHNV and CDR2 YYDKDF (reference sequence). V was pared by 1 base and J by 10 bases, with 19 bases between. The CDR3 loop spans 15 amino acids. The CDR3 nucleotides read TGTGCCACCAGCAGAGTCAGTATGGGACAAAGGGACCAGTACTTC. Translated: CATSRVSMGQRDQYF.

The CDR3 loop is CASSLFRGPNQPQHF. CDR3 bases: TGTGCCAGCAGCTTGTTCAGGGGGCCTAATCAGCCCCAGCATTTT. The chain combines TRBV5-5 with TRBJ1-5; 8 bases line up with TRBD1. The CDR3 length is 15 residues. V shed 1 base, J shed 4 bases, and the junction held 4 bases outside the gene matches. The V gene's germline CDR1 is SGHKS and CDR2 YYEKEE (reference sequence). The complete variable domain, with remaining parts taken from reference TRBV5-5 and TRBJ1-5, reads DAGVTQSPTHLIKTRGQQVTLRCSPISGHKSVSWYQQVLGQGPQFIFQYYEKEERGRGNFPDRFSARQFPNYSSELNVNALLLGDSALYLCASSLFRGPNQPQHFGDGTRLSIL.

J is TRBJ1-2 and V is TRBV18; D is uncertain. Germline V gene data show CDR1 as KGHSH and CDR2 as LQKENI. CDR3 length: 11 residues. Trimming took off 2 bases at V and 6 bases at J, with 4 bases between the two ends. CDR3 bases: TGTGCCAGCTCACCAACTGATGGCTACACCTTC. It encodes CASSPTDGYTF.

The CDR3 DNA reads TGCGCCAGCACCCCAGGTGTACTAGCCAAAAACATTCAGTACTTC. Translated, it gives CASTPGVLAKNIQYF. The V gene is TRBV4-1, the J gene TRBJ2-4; D gene ambiguous. V was pared by 7 bases and J by 0 bases, with 13 bases between. This CDR3 is 15 amino acids long. Germline assignment: CDR1 MGHRA and CDR2 YSYEKL.

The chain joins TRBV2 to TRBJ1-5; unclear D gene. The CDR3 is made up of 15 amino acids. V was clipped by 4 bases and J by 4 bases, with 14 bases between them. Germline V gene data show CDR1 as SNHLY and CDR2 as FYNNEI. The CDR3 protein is CASSVSGNGNQPQHF. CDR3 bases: TGTGCCAGCAGTGTCTCCGGGAATGGGAATCAGCCCCAGCATTTT.